The rows below give T cell receptor beta chains drawn from one sample of a study of vaccination effects on CD4 cells after COVID-19. Libraries were prepared by immunoSEQ multiplex PCR; TCRdb keeps only in-frame clonotypes and omits some of them. This sample yields about 37,000 clones, of which under 85% are seen a single time; 3% belongs to the top ten. No antigen has been assigned to these receptors. The source material was CD4+ T cells from PBMCs cultured without peptide, sampled before COVID-19 vaccination. The receptors come from a human donor who received a COVID-19 vaccine. Each CDR3 is given with its conserved first and last residue. The D gene is left open where the match is weak. Some rows have no size entry. The others give once, few or many, or a class for an expanded clone.

NA	NA	TRBV19	TRBJ1-1	TGTGCCAGTAGTCATACTCCAGGGGATTGGGTCACAGTTTTCGGCACTGAAGCTTTCTTT	CASSHTPGDWVTVFGTEAFF
NA	TRBD2	TRBV5-1	TRBJ2-2	TGCGCCAGCATGGGGGGGATGAGGGTCGTGAACACCGGGGAGCTGTTTTTT	CASMGGMRVVNTGELFF
NA	TRBD2	TRBV27	TRBJ2-3	TGTGCCAGCACGCGGGGGGACACAGATACGCAGTATTTT	CASTRGDTDTQYF
NA	TRBD1	TRBV6-1	TRBJ1-5	TGTGCCAGCAGTGACAGGGGGCCTCAGCCCCAGCATTTT	CASSDRGPQPQHF
few	NA	TRBV27	TRBJ1-2	TGTGCCAGCAGTTTATCCCCCAGGGGATGGGGCTATGGCTACACCTTC	CASSLSPRGWGYGYTF
NA	NA	TRBV9	TRBJ1-6	TGTGCCAGCAGCCAAGGGGGGAACGATTCACCCCTCCACTTT	CASSQGGNDSPLHF
once	TRBD1	TRBV2	TRBJ1-2	TGTGCCAGCAGTGAAGGGGCAGGGGGGTATGGCTACACCTTC	CASSEGAGGYGYTF
NA	TRBD1	TRBV19	TRBJ1-5	TGTGCCAGTACCGGATCCGGGACAGTTAGCAATCAGCCCCAGCATTTT	CASTGSGTVSNQPQHF
NA	TRBD1	TRBV27	TRBJ1-6	TGTGCCAGCAGTACCCGACAGGGGGCACGTTCACCCCTCCACTTT	CASSTRQGARSPLHF
NA	NA	TRBV28	TRBJ2-7	TGTGCCAGCAGTAATACGCTAGGCATCATTCCAATCTACGAGCAGTACTTC	CASSNTLGIIPIYEQYF
NA	TRBD2	TRBV24-1	TRBJ2-3	TGTGCCACCAGTGCCCTACTAGCGGGAGGGGGCACAGATACGCAGTATTTT	CATSALLAGGGTDTQYF
once	TRBD1	TRBV12-3/TRBV12-4	TRBJ1-2	TGTGCCAGCAGTTTGGGACAGGGAGGGGGCTACACCTTC	CASSLGQGGGYTF
NA	NA	TRBV2	TRBJ1-6	TGTGCCAGCAGTGAGAGGGTTGGTAATTCACCCCTCCACTTT	CASSERVGNSPLHF
NA	NA	TRBV3-1/TRBV3-2	TRBJ1-3	TGTGCCAGCAGCCAACAGGGCACTGGAAACACCATATATTTT	CASSQQGTGNTIYF
NA	NA	TRBV29-1	TRBJ1-1	TGCAGCGTTGAAGAGGCGGTCAACACTGAAGCTTTCTTT	CSVEEAVNTEAFF
NA	NA	TRBV13	TRBJ2-3	TGTGCCAGCAGCTTAAGCCGGGGTCTACGCACAGATACGCAGTATTTT	CASSLSRGLRTDTQYF
NA	TRBD1	TRBV19	TRBJ1-1	TGTGCCAGTAGCCCCACAGGGGACACTGAAGCTTTCTTT	CASSPTGDTEAFF
NA	NA	TRBV4-1	TRBJ2-7	TGCGCCAGCAGCCAAGAGACTCTTACGGCCTACGAGCAGTACTTC	CASSQETLTAYEQYF
NA	NA	TRBV2	TRBJ2-7	TGTGCCAGCAGTGTGGGCTCCAGCTCCTACGAGCAGTACTTC	CASSVGSSSYEQYF
NA	NA	TRBV6-5	TRBJ2-7	TGTGCCAGCAGGTCTGGACACCCCTACGAGCAGTACTTC	CASRSGHPYEQYF
NA	NA	TRBV6-4	TRBJ1-1	TGTGCCAGCAGTGACTGCGTTATTCAGCGAACCAACACTGAAGCTTTCTTT	CASSDCVIQRTNTEAFF
NA	NA	TRBV29-1	TRBJ2-3	TGCAGCGTTCAGGGGAGCACAGATACGCAGTATTTT	CSVQGSTDTQYF
NA	TRBD1	TRBV7-9	TRBJ2-3	TGTGCCAGCAGCTCAAGGGGGCAAGTAACAGATACGCAGTATTTT	CASSSRGQVTDTQYF
NA	TRBD1	TRBV5-4	TRBJ2-5	TGTGCCAGCAAACGCAGGGGGCAGGAGGAAGAGACCCAGTACTTC	CASKRRGQEEETQYF
NA	NA	TRBV7-8	TRBJ1-2	TGTGCCAGCAGCTCCCGAGGCCTTAACTATGGCTACACCTTC	CASSSRGLNYGYTF
NA	TRBD1	TRBV4-3	TRBJ1-1	TGCGCCAGCAGCCAGAGGACAGGGGGAGTCGCTGAAGCTTTCTTT	CASSQRTGGVAEAFF
few	NA	TRBV11-2	TRBJ1-6	TGTGCCAGCAGCTTAGACCCGGGGCCGAATTCACCCCTCCACTTT	CASSLDPGPNSPLHF
NA	TRBD2	TRBV2	TRBJ2-1	TGTGCCAGCAGTCGGAGAACTAGCGGGGGGTCGGCCTACAATGAGCAGTTCTTC	CASSRRTSGGSAYNEQFF
NA	NA	TRBV12-3/TRBV12-4	TRBJ2-6	TGTGCCAGCAGATCTGGGGCCAACGTCCTGACTTTC	CASRSGANVLTF
NA	NA	TRBV28	TRBJ1-6	TGTGCCAGCAGTCGGGAACCGATAGGTTCACCCCTCCACTTT	CASSREPIGSPLHF
NA	TRBD2	TRBV5-6	TRBJ2-7	TGTGCCAGCAGCTTCGGTAGGCTAGCGGGGGGCGAGCAGTACTTC	CASSFGRLAGGEQYF
few	TRBD1	TRBV18	TRBJ1-5	TGTGCCAGCTCACCTTTGGGGACAGGGGCGTATAGCAATCAGCCCCAGCATTTT	CASSPLGTGAYSNQPQHF
few	NA	TRBV2	TRBJ2-1	TGTGCCAGCAGTGTTAGAGGGAGTAGGTCCTACAATGAGCAGTTCTTC	CASSVRGSRSYNEQFF
NA	NA	TRBV28	TRBJ1-1	TGTGCCAGCAGTCCCCCCGACGGTATGAACACTGAAGCTTTCTTT	CASSPPDGMNTEAFF
NA	TRBD1	TRBV19	TRBJ1-2	TGTGCCAGCACCCGACAGGGGGAACGTGGCTACACCTTC	CASTRQGERGYTF
NA	NA	TRBV5-4	TRBJ1-4	TGTGCCAGCAGCTTGGACGGGGTCGGCATGCATGAAAAACTGTTTTTT	CASSLDGVGMHEKLFF
NA	TRBD1	TRBV19	TRBJ2-1	TGTGCCAGTAGTAGGGCCCCTCGGACAGGGCTCTACAATGAGCAGTTCTTC	CASSRAPRTGLYNEQFF
NA	NA	TRBV3-1/TRBV3-2	TRBJ1-2	TGTGCCAGCAGCCCCGGCGGCCGGGCTAACTATGGCTACACCTTC	CASSPGGRANYGYTF
few	NA	TRBV28	TRBJ1-5	TGTGCCAGCAGTTTTCCGGGAAATCAGCCCCAGCATTTT	CASSFPGNQPQHF
once	TRBD1	TRBV27	TRBJ2-1	TGTGCCAGCAGTTTATCGAGGGGGCCCAGCTCCTACAATGAGCAGTTCTTC	CASSLSRGPSSYNEQFF
NA	TRBD1	TRBV6-5	TRBJ2-7	TGTGCCAGCCAGAGGGGACAGGGGGTCTACGAGCAGTACTTC	CASQRGQGVYEQYF
NA	NA	TRBV9	TRBJ2-5	TGTGCCAGCAGCGTCCAACCGGCGAGAGGGAAAGAGACCCAGTACTTC	CASSVQPARGKETQYF
NA	NA	TRBV5-5	TRBJ2-1	TGTGCCAGCAGCTTGATTGCCTACAATGAGCAGTTCTTC	CASSLIAYNEQFF
NA	NA	TRBV6-5	TRBJ2-1	TGTGCCAGCAGGGTAGCCGGAGAGCAGTTCTTC	CASRVAGEQFF
NA	NA	TRBV27	TRBJ1-6	TGTGCCAGCAGCCCAGCCGGGACCGCTTATAATTCACCCCTCCACTTT	CASSPAGTAYNSPLHF
NA	TRBD1	TRBV5-1	TRBJ1-6	TGCGCCAGCAGCTTGGATATAGGGGGCGCTTCACCCCTCCACTTT	CASSLDIGGASPLHF
NA	NA	TRBV3-1/TRBV3-2	TRBJ1-1	TGTGCCAGCAGCCCCTGGGGGGAGATGAACACTGAAGCTTTCTTT	CASSPWGEMNTEAFF
NA	NA	TRBV6-5	TRBJ1-1	TGTGCCAGCAGTTACGGGCGGAGCACTGAAGCTTTCTTT	CASSYGRSTEAFF
NA	NA	TRBV3-1/TRBV3-2	TRBJ1-5	TGTGCCAGCAGCCAAGGAGGTGCAAGGACTAATCAGCCCCAGCATTTT	CASSQGGARTNQPQHF
once	NA	TRBV5-1	TRBJ2-1	TGCGCCAGCAGCACCGGACAGATATCCTACAATGAGCAGTTCTTC	CASSTGQISYNEQFF
NA	TRBD1	TRBV27	TRBJ1-2	TGTGCCAGCAGTTCAGCGGCAGGGGGAGGTGGCTACACCTTC	CASSSAAGGGGYTF
NA	NA	TRBV4-3	TRBJ1-2	TGCGCCAGCAGCCAAAGGTGGGGAGGGACCAACTATGGCTACACCTTC	CASSQRWGGTNYGYTF
NA	NA	TRBV7-8	TRBJ2-2	TGTGCCAGCAGCTTAGCGCTGGGGGAGCTGTTTTTT	CASSLALGELFF
few	NA	TRBV19	TRBJ1-1	TGTGCCAGTAGCAAAGGATCATCCATGAACACTGAAGCTTTCTTT	CASSKGSSMNTEAFF
NA	NA	TRBV30	TRBJ1-1	TGTGCCTGGAGCAAGAAGGCCAGCATGAACACTGAAGCTTTCTTT	CAWSKKASMNTEAFF
once	TRBD1	TRBV5-4	TRBJ2-7	TGTGCCAGCAGCTTGCCGGGACAGGGATACTACGAGCAGTACTTC	CASSLPGQGYYEQYF
few	NA	TRBV7-6	TRBJ1-4	TGTGCCAGCAGCGAAGGGGGACACCGAGAATGGGAAAAACTGTTTTTT	CASSEGGHREWEKLFF
once	NA	TRBV11-1	TRBJ2-7	TGTGCCAGCAGCACGCGGGCCGCAACTTCCTACGAGCAGTACTTC	CASSTRAATSYEQYF
once	NA	TRBV28	TRBJ2-7	TGTGCCAGCAGCCCGCCGGACAGCGTCTCCTACGAGCAGTACTTC	CASSPPDSVSYEQYF